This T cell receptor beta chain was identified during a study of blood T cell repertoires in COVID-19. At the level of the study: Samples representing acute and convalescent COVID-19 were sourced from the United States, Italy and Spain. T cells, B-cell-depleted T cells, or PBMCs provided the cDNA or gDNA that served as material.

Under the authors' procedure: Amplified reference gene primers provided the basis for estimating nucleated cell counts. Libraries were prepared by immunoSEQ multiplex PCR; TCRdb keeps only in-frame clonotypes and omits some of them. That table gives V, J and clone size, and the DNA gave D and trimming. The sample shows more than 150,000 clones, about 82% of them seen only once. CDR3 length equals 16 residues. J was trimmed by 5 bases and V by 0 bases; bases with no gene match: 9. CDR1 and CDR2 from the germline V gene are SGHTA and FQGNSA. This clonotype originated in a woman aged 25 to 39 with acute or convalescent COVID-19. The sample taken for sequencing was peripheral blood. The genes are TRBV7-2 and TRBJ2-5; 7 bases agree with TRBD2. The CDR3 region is CASSLALTSSGETQYF. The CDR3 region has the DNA TGTGCCAGCAGCTTAGCCCTGACTAGCTCGGGGGAGACCCAGTACTTC.